The clone carrying this T cell receptor beta chain counts as medium-sized. Its specificity is not known. Germline V gene lookup returns CDR1 SGHVS and CDR2 FNYEAQ. The ends lost 5 bases at V and 4 bases at J; junction bases unmatched: 3. The CDR3 loop spans 13 amino acids. Breast cancer patients provided tissue from their axillary draining lymph nodes. The data are from a study of breast tumors, draining lymph nodes, adjacent tissues. Whole-study results and caveats: Luminal-like breast cancer showed significantly higher tumor–nontumor repertoire similarity than basal-like. Tumor TCR diversity was below lymph nodes but above nontumor tissue.

TCRdb used MiXCR to reprocess the multiplex PCR reads, holding one entry per CDR3 protein. The repertoire holds about 110,000 distinct CDR3 sequences, with more than 30% as singletons. The J gene is TRBJ1-2, the V gene TRBV7-6, with 8 positions matching TRBD1. Material for sequencing was axillary lymph node tissue. This TCR derives from a female donor with breast cancer. Some clones in this sample may be carry-over from other donors' samples. CDR3 sequence reads: CASSHDRGYGYTF. The CDR3 DNA sequence: TGTGCCAGCAGCCACGACAGGGGCTATGGCTACACCTTC.